This TCR beta chain derives from a study of response to subunit inactivated influenza vaccine. General study results and limits: It was suggested by the authors that few new T cells are recruited by each seasonal influenza vaccination.

Between the trimmed V and J ends, which lost 6 bases and 4 bases, there was a span of 15 bases. The CDR3 sequence is 15 residues long. Germline V CDR1 and CDR2: LNHNV, YYDKDF (reference sequence). With regard to this clonotype: Antigen unknown.

TCRdb passed the RT-PCR reads through MiXCR, listing each CDR3 protein once. The table shows about 190,000 distinct CDR3 sequences, with roughly an eighth occurring only once. The rearrangement joins TRBV15 to TRBJ1-4; maybe TRBD1 (5 bases). The sample was CD8+ T cells sorted from PBMCs, taken about 5 days after vaccination. The receptor was derived from a man over 45 who received an inactivated influenza vaccine. The CDR3 is CATRLTGGYNEKLFF. The CDR3 DNA reads as TGTGCCACCAGACTTACCGGGGGTTATAATGAAAAACTGTTTTTT.